This is a list of T cell receptor beta chains from one sample in a study of T cells and copy number aberrations in small-cell lung cancer. Here immunoSEQ multiplex PCR was the method, and the copy in TCRdb shows in-frame clones only, minus some. The profile shows fewer than 500 clones, approximately 90% of them singletons. The source material was normal tissue next to the tumor. These receptors were obtained from a middle-aged man with small cell lung cancer. Each CDR3 is given without its conserved first and last residue.

j_call v_call cdr3_aa
TRBJ2-3 TRBV30 AWSVLAGIGDTQY
TRBJ1-2 TRBV30 AQTGNYGYT
TRBJ1-2 TRBV29-1 SVDGGTNYGYT
TRBJ2-5 TRBV7-2 ASSKEYGKGETQY
TRBJ1-2 TRBV6-5 ASSYSASNYGYT
TRBJ2-7 TRBV29-1 SVPGTKYEQY
TRBJ1-2 TRBV28 ASSLQPGSINYGYT
TRBJ1-1 TRBV19 ASSRTGEETEAF
TRBJ2-2 TRBV7-2 ASSFSGTGTGELF
TRBJ1-2 TRBV6-5 TSSYSASNYGYT
TRBJ1-1 TRBV4-3 ASSQHRGPNTEAF
TRBJ2-5 TRBV19 ASSIAGETQY
TRBJ2-2 TRBV11-3 ASSWSGTGELF
TRBJ2-1 TRBV4-1 ASSQDFNNEQF
TRBJ2-5 TRBV5-8 ASSPEREGIETQY
TRBJ2-2 TRBV19 TSSIGIGELF
TRBJ2-7 TRBV11-1 ASSLSFQGNYEQY
TRBJ2-7 TRBV28 ASSPGTGGGSYEQY
TRBJ2-4 TRBV5-5 ASSLTSGSPDIQY
TRBJ2-3 TRBV27 ASTRGQGMNTQY
TRBJ1-2 TRBV28 ASSLGYYGYT
TRBJ1-1 TRBV5-1 ASSGGQQYTEAF
TRBJ2-7 TRBV29-1 SVERGDAYEQY
TRBJ2-6 TRBV9 ASSVRSRDGANVLT
TRBJ2-1 TRBV27 ASSLSRGLLNEQF
TRBJ1-1 TRBV5-1 ASSLGMNTEAF
TRBJ2-3 TRBV14 ASSPTTTSTDTQY
TRBJ2-2 TRBV27 ASSGLAGGPNGELF
TRBJ2-5 TRBV5-8 ASSLVIGGPRQETQY
TRBJ2-3 TRBV7-2 ASSQEYWTSTDTQY